The 22 T cell receptor beta chains below were found in one sample sequenced in a study of blood T cells in healthy people across ages (dated by TCRdb to 2013 to 2016). The library was built by means of 5' RACE. The instrument given in TCRdb is Illumina HiSeq 2500. A second PCR of about 6 to 11 cycles was run with a J-beta primer mix and a sample-barcoded 5' primer. TCRdb's own reprocessing of the public reads used fastp at Q25 and MiXCR and kept productive beta chains. One record per CDR3 amino acid sequence lists the most common genes and DNA. The sample profile shows about a million distinct CDR3 sequences; about two fifths of them were found once. Clones ranked in the top ten supply 13% of the sample. Sequencing was done on a sample of blood. Receptors originate from a man aged 18 to 30 in good health.

The rearrangement links TRBV12-3 or TRBV12-4 to TRBJ1-5; 8 nucleotides agree with TRBD1. This CDR3 has 15 amino acids. J gave up 2 bases and V 4 bases, and 4 bases lay outside the gene matches. The CDR3 DNA sequence: TGTGCCAGCAGTTCCACAGGGGGTGGCAATCAGCCCCAGCATTTT. Protein sequence: CASSSTGGGNQPQHF.

The chain carries TRBV4-2 and TRBJ2-1; 8 positions match TRBD2. CDR1 is LGHNA and CDR2 is YNFKEQ in the germline V gene. Germline trimming cut 4 bases from V and 9 bases from J; bases unmatched to any gene: 14. CDR3 length: 16 amino acids. Here the CDR3 DNA reads TGTGCCAGCAGCCTATTCGGGGGGGCCGGCGGCGGTGAGCAGTTCTTC. The encoded protein is CASSLFGGAGGGEQFF.

CDR3 DNA: TGCAGTGCTAGAGATCGAGACAAGACAGGGTTGGATGAAAAACTGTTTTTT. Its protein is CSARDRDKTGLDEKLFF. The chain recombines TRBV20-1 with TRBJ1-4; 7 positions match TRBD1. From germline, CDR1 is DFQATT and CDR2 SNEGSKA (reference sequence). This CDR3 is built from 17 residues. Trimming took 0 bases from V and 6 from J; bases not matched to a gene: 13.

This clonotype was seen more than once but under ten times. A much larger clone differs from this one at a single base, so this may be a read error. This sequence joins TRBV20-1 and TRBJ1-2; TRBD1 matches at 7 bases. Unmatched junction bases numbered 6, after V lost 4 bases and J lost 1 base. Germline lookup yields CDR1 DFQATT and CDR2 SNEGSKA (reference sequence). The CDR3 extends over 14 amino acids. CDR3 residues: CSATAGGDNYGYTF. Here the CDR3 DNA reads TGCAGTGCTACCGCAGGGGGAGATAACTATGGCTACACCTTC.

The chain is built from TRBV3-1 and TRBJ2-1, with 9 bases that match TRBD1. The CDR3 totals 15 residues. V shed 0 bases, J shed 10 bases, and the junction held 7 bases outside the gene matches. Germline lookup yields CDR1 LGHDT and CDR2 YNNKEL (reference sequence). As DNA, the CDR3 is TGTGCCAGCAGCCAAGAGGGGACAGGGTCCGACGAGCAGTTCTTC. Translating it yields CASSQEGTGSDEQFF.

V is TRBV4-1 and J is TRBJ1-1, with D unclear. The CDR3 runs 13 residues. The germline V gene has CDR1 MGHRA and CDR2 YSYEKL. V lost 3 bases to trimming and J lost 7 bases, with 12 bases between them. CDR3 bases: TGCGCCAGCAGCCAGAGGGATTTTTTTGAAGCTTTCTTT. It translates to CASSQRDFFEAFF.

This clonotype was picked up many times. The chain carries TRBV9 and TRBJ2-1, with TRBD2 as a possible D gene (7 bases). With 0 bases removed from V and 2 bases from J, the gap between germline ends came to 9 bases. Germline V gene data show CDR1 as SGDLS and CDR2 as YYNGEE. The CDR3 covers 15 residues. As DNA, the CDR3 is TGTGCCAGCAGCGTAGAGGGGGGGCCCTACAATGAGCAGTTCTTC. Its protein is CASSVEGGPYNEQFF. The variable domain in full, with the rest retrieved from reference TRBV9 and TRBJ2-1, is DSGVTQTPKHLITATGQRVTLRCSPRSGDLSVYWYQQSLDQGLQFLIQYYNGEERAKGNILERFSAQQFPDLHSELNLSSLELGDSALYFCASSVEGGPYNEQFFGPGTRLTVL.

The J gene is TRBJ2-7, the V gene TRBV7-9; 9 nucleotides align to TRBD1. The ends lost 1 base at V and 6 bases at J; junction bases unmatched: 1. Looked up from germline, CDR1 is SEHNR and CDR2 is FQNEAQ (reference sequence). There are 13 residues in the CDR3. As DNA, the CDR3 is TGTGCCAGCAGCTTAGACAGGGGGCTCGAGCAGTACTTC. It codes for CASSLDRGLEQYF.

The V call is TRBV20-1, the J call TRBJ2-1, with 9 bases aligning to TRBD2. This CDR3 region has 17 residues. V lost 0 bases and J lost 0; bases outside the gene matches: 6. Germline CDR1 is DFQATT and CDR2 is SNEGSKA (reference sequence). The CDR3 loop is CSARDRLAGSSYNEQFF. In DNA, the CDR3 is TGCAGTGCTAGAGATCGGCTAGCGGGGAGCTCCTACAATGAGCAGTTCTTC.

This sequence joins TRBV4-1 and TRBJ1-5; TRBD1 might be the D (6 bases). Germline V gene data show CDR1 as MGHRA and CDR2 as YSYEKL. Trimming removed 3 bases from V and 0 bases from J, with 9 bases in between. The CDR3 extends over 15 amino acids. CDR3 region: CASSHLQGSNQPQHF. The CDR3 DNA is TGCGCCAGCAGCCATTTACAGGGTAGCAATCAGCCCCAGCATTTT.

This clonotype was observed a handful of times. The chain links TRBV29-1 to TRBJ1-2; 7 positions agree with TRBD1. V lost 7 bases and J lost 6; bases outside the gene matches: 8. The CDR3 spans 12 residues. The germline CDR1 and CDR2 sequences are SQVTM and ANQGSEA. CDR3: CSATGTDNGYTF. The CDR3 region has the DNA TGCAGCGCTACCGGGACAGACAATGGCTACACCTTC.

Concerning this clonotype itself: This may be a read error: a much more frequent sequence differs by one nucleotide. The chain links TRBV7-9 to TRBJ2-3; D is perhaps TRBD2 (5 bases). The CDR3 is 15 residues long. Germline CDR1 reads SEHNR; CDR2 reads FQNEAQ (reference sequence). V was clipped by 7 bases and J by 2 bases, with 16 bases between them. The CDR3 here is CASTRGSTNTDTQYF. In DNA form, the CDR3 reads TGTGCCAGCACACGTGGGAGTACTAACACAGATACGCAGTATTTT.

This rearrangement joins TRBV6-5 to TRBJ1-5; D is unclear. Between the trimmed V and J ends, which lost 4 bases and 3 bases, there was a span of 7 bases. Germline CDR1 is MNHEY and CDR2 is SVGAGI. CDR3 length: 13 amino acids. For the CDR3, the DNA is TGTGCCAGCAGTTCCACCATCAATCAGCCCCAGCATTTT. As protein: CASSSTINQPQHF.

This clonotype was counted ten times or more. The V call is TRBV7-2, the J call TRBJ1-2; D is perhaps TRBD1 (5 bases). The germline V and J ends were trimmed by 1 base and 13 bases, with 16 bases remaining between them. The CDR3 sequence is 13 residues long. Germline lookup yields CDR1 SGHTA and CDR2 FQGNSA. In DNA, the CDR3 is TGTGCCAGCAGCTTAGAGGGACTGTCCAAGAGCACCTTC. Protein sequence: CASSLEGLSKSTF.

This clonotype was found a few times. The chain couples TRBV12-3 or TRBV12-4 to TRBJ2-3; D is possibly TRBD1 or TRBD2 (6 bases each). The CDR3 sequence is 13 residues long. Trimming shortened V by 6 bases and J by 5 bases, and 12 bases separated the two germline ends. CDR3 sequence: CASSGGSQDTQYF. CDR3 sequence (DNA): TGTGCCAGCAGCGGGGGCTCTCAAGATACGCAGTATTTT.

The gene calls are TRBV10-2 and TRBJ2-1; tentative D call: TRBD1 (6 bases). Looked up from germline, CDR1 is WSHSY and CDR2 is SAAADI. The CDR3 is 13 amino acids. V lost 6 bases and J 4 bases, leaving 10 bases between the germline ends. This CDR3 reads CASRSDRYNEQFF. The CDR3 DNA reads TGCGCCAGCAGGAGCGACAGGTACAATGAGCAGTTCTTC.

V is TRBV7-9 and J is TRBJ2-3; TRBD1 matches at 10 bases. The CDR3 is made up of 16 amino acids. Germline CDR1 reads SEHNR; CDR2 reads FQNEAQ (reference sequence). Trimming cost V 4 bases and J 2 bases; bases outside gene matches: 6. The CDR3 nucleotides are TGTGCCAGCAGCTCTGGGACAGGGGACGACACAGATACGCAGTATTTT. Translated, it gives CASSSGTGDDTDTQYF.

This clonotype has just a few counts. DNA for the CDR3: TGTGCCAGCAGTAATGGACAGGGGAAGTCCGGCGCCTCTGGACAGCCCCAGCATTTT. Its protein product is CASSNGQGKSGASGQPQHF. The V call is TRBV6-2 or TRBV6-3, the J call TRBJ1-5; 9 bases are a match to TRBD1. The V gene's germline CDR1 is MNHEY and CDR2 SVGEGT. This CDR3 contains 19 residues. Trimming removed 5 bases from V and 7 bases from J; junction bases left unmatched: 21.

This clonotype appeared many times. V usage is TRBV10-3 and J usage is TRBJ2-5; 8 bases match TRBD1. The V gene's germline CDR1 is ENHRY and CDR2 SYGVKD. The ends lost 0 bases at V and 0 bases at J; junction bases unmatched: 0. The CDR3 spans 15 residues. In DNA form, the CDR3 reads TGTGCCATCAGTGAGTCGGGACAGGACCAAGAGACCCAGTACTTC. This sequence encodes CAISESGQDQETQYF.

This clonotype occurred a few times. The genes are TRBV12-5 and TRBJ2-3, with no clear D. V dropped 1 base and J dropped 4 bases, with 12 bases sitting between them. The CDR3 length is 15 residues. Looked up from germline, CDR1 is LGHNT and CDR2 is FRNRAP. The CDR3 nucleotides read TGTGCTAGTGGTTTGGCCCCTGGCCCCGCAGATACGCAGTATTTT. Amino acids: CASGLAPGPADTQYF.

J is TRBJ1-5 and V is TRBV27; a possible D gene is TRBD1 (6 bases). CDR3 length: 14 amino acids. Germline CDR1 MNHEY, CDR2 SMNVEV (reference sequence). Deletions cut 3 bases from V and 6 bases from J, with 12 bases between. For the CDR3, the DNA is TGTGCCAGCAGTTTCGTGGGGGGCGGTCAGCCCCAGCATTTT. This sequence encodes CASSFVGGGQPQHF.

This clonotype has more than one count but fewer than ten. The gene calls are TRBV12-3 or TRBV12-4 and TRBJ2-3, with 11 bases fitting TRBD1. The CDR3 runs 14 residues. V lost 5 bases to trimming and J lost 6 bases; unmatched junction nucleotides: 4. Here the CDR3 DNA reads TGTGCCAGCAGTGGACAGGGGGCTTGGGATACGCAGTATTTT. The encoded protein is CASSGQGAWDTQYF.